The 12 T cell receptor beta chains in this list originate from one sample, sequenced in a study of CXCR3-negative and CXCR3-positive naive CD8 T cells (dated by TCRdb to about 2019). The data were produced on a NextSeq 550. The Human TCR Profiling Kit (MiLaboratory) was used to prepare UMI-labeled 5' RACE TRB cDNA libraries. After reprocessing by TCRdb, each CDR3 protein sequence is one entry, and no DNA is given. This sample's listing comprises 100,000 to 150,000 distinct CDR3 sequences. The top ten constitute under 0.5% of the sample. Specimen: naive CXCR3- CD8+ T cells from blood. The cell subset or site label, read with the paper, signifies: CD45RO-CCR7+CD27+CD95- naive CD8+ T cells lacking CXCR3 (TNR3-). The receptors derive from a human donor in good health. Some clones in this sample may be carry-over from other donors' samples.

This chain links TRBV12-3 or TRBV12-4 with TRBJ2-7. CDR3 length: 14 residues. This CDR3 reads CASSLSGGSYEQYF.

The chain couples TRBV5-1 to TRBJ2-3. CDR1 is SGHRS and CDR2 is YFSETQ in the germline V gene. The CDR3 has 15 residues. The CDR3 spells CASSLSPASTDTQYF.

This sequence joins TRBV4-3 and TRBJ1-2; lacking DNA, the TRBD1 call made by TCRdb goes unchecked. Germline values: CDR1 LGHNA, CDR2 YSLEER. This CDR3 comprises 15 residues. Here the CDR3 reads CASSQEGRGARGYTF.

The rearrangement links TRBV12-3 or TRBV12-4 to TRBJ2-7; as DNA is missing, the TRBD1 call by TCRdb cannot be tested. The CDR3 length is 17 residues. The CDR3 protein is CASSLSRRGTGTYEQYF.

V usage is TRBV4-1 and J usage is TRBJ2-4; without DNA, the TCRdb call of TRBD1 cannot be checked. Germline V gene sequence: CDR1 MGHRA, CDR2 YSYEKL. The CDR3 consists of 16 residues. CDR3 loop: CASSQGQGLGGNIQYF.

The genes are TRBV5-1 and TRBJ2-4; no DNA is available, so the TRBD1 call from TCRdb remains unchecked. The CDR3 length is 15 residues. Germline V gene sequence: CDR1 SGHRS, CDR2 YFSETQ. This chain's CDR3 is CASSPEKTGENIQYF. Full variable domain (outside the CDR3, taken from reference TRBV5-1 and TRBJ2-4): KAGVTQTPRYLIKTRGQQVTLSCSPISGHRSVSWYQQTPGQGLQFLFEYFSETQRNKGNFPGRFSGRQFSNSRSEMNVSTLELGDSALYLCASSPEKTGENIQYFGAGTRLSVL.

The rearrangement joins TRBV11-2 to TRBJ2-7; TCRdb's D call of TRBD2 is untestable without DNA. This CDR3 has 15 amino acids. Per germline, CDR1 SGHAT and CDR2 FQNNGV. The CDR3 is CASSLEAHDGYEQYF.

This chain connects TRBV27 to TRBJ1-1; without DNA, the TCRdb call of TRBD1 cannot be checked. Looked up from germline, CDR1 is MNHEY and CDR2 is SMNVEV (reference sequence). The CDR3 totals 13 residues. The CDR3 here is CASSPQGVPRAFF.

The chain combines TRBV13 with TRBJ2-7; TCRdb gives TRBD2 as the D gene, but with no DNA this cannot be confirmed. Per the germline V gene, CDR1 is PRHDT and CDR2 is FYEKMQ (reference sequence). The CDR3 sequence is 16 residues long. CDR3 amino acids: CASSFSGSRRSYEQYF. The entire variable domain, with the rest obtained from reference TRBV13 and TRBJ2-7, is as follows: AAGVIQSPRHLIKEKRETATLKCYPIPRHDTVYWYQQGPGQDPQFLISFYEKMQSDKGSIPDRFSAQQFSDYHSELNMSSLELGDSALYFCASSFSGSRRSYEQYFGPGTRLTVT.

This chain uses TRBV5-1 with TRBJ2-2; checking the TCRdb D call of TRBD1 is not possible without DNA. The CDR3 has 14 amino acids. The V gene's germline CDR1 is SGHRS and CDR2 YFSETQ. The CDR3 reads CASSFTGNTGELFF. Looking up the rest from reference TRBV5-1 and TRBJ2-2 gives the full variable domain: KAGVTQTPRYLIKTRGQQVTLSCSPISGHRSVSWYQQTPGQGLQFLFEYFSETQRNKGNFPGRFSGRQFSNSRSEMNVSTLELGDSALYLCASSFTGNTGELFFGEGSRLTVL.

The chain links TRBV29-1 to TRBJ2-5. The V gene's germline CDR1 is SQVTM and CDR2 ANQGSEA. The CDR3 consists of 14 residues. The CDR3 sequence: CSVEDLSAEETQYF.

The V gene is TRBV21-1, the J gene TRBJ2-7; TCRdb indicates TRBD2, and absent DNA this call remains unverified. TRBV21-1 is termed a pseudogene. This CDR3 is built from 16 residues. The CDR3: CASSKVPPAGVYEQYF.